What follows is one T cell receptor beta chain and its context. What it recognizes is unknown. Thawed PBMCs were FACS-sorted into unstimulated CD4+CD25+CD127- regulatory T cells, CD4+CD25- non-regulatory cells, CD4 and CD8 cells. The data originate from a study of Tregs in tolerant kidney transplant recipients. Germline V gives CDR1 LNHDA, CDR2 SQIVND (reference sequence). The CDR3 is 15 residues long. Trimming cost V 4 bases and J 2 bases, with 12 bases left between them. Study-level findings and limits: No direct test of biological reproducibility was done here.

Libraries were prepared by immunoSEQ multiplex PCR; TCRdb keeps only in-frame clonotypes and omits some of them. The sample gives approximately 60,000 clones, around 83% of which show up once; 4% to 6.5% is in the top ten. The V gene is TRBV19, the J gene TRBJ1-5; TRBD1 is a possible D gene (5 bases). The sample comprised CD4+ T cells from blood. The sequence was collected from a human donor in good health. In DNA, the CDR3 is TGTGCCAGTAGTAGACAGCATCAGGGCAATCAGCCCCAGCATTTT. Amino acids: CASSRQHQGNQPQHF.